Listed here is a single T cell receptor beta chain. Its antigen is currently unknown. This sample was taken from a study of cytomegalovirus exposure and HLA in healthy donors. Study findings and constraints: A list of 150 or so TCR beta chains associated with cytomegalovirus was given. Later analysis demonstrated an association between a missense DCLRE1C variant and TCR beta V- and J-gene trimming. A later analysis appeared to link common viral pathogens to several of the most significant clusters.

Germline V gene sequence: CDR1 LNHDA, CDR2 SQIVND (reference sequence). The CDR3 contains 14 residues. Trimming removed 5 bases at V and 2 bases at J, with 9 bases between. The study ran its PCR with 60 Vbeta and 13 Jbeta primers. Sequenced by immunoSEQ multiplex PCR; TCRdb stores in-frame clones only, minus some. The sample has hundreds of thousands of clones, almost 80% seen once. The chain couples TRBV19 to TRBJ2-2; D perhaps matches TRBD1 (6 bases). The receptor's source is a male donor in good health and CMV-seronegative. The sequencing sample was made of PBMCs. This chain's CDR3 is CASSYRVNTGELFF. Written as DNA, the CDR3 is TGTGCCAGTAGTTACAGGGTTAACACCGGGGAGCTGTTTTTT.